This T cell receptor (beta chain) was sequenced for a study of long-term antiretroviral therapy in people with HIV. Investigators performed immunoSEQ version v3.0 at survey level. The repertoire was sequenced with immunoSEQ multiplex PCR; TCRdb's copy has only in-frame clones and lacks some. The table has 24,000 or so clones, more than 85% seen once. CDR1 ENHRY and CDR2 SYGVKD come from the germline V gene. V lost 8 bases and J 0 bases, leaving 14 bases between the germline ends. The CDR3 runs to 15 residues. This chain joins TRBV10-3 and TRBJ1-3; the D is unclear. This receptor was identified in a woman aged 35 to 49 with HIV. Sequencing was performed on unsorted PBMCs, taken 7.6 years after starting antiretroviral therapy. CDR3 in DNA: TGTGCCATCTCCCCCATAGGCCCCTCTGGAAACACCATATATTTT. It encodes CAISPIGPSGNTIYF.